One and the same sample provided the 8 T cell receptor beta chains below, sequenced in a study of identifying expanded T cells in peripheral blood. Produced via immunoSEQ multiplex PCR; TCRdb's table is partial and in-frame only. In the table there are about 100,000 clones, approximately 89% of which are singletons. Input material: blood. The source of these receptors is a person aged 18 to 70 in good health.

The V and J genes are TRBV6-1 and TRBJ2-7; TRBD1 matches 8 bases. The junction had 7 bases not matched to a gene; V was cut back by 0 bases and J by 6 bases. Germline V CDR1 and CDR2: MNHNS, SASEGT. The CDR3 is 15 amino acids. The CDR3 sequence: CASSEAGQGASEQYF. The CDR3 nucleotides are TGTGCCAGCAGTGAAGCCGGACAGGGAGCGTCCGAGCAGTACTTC.

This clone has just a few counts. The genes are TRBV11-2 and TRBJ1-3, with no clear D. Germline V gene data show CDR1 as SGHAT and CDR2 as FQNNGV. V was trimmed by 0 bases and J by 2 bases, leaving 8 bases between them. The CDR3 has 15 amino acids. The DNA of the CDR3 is TGTGCCAGCAGCTTAGATCCCAGGCCTGGAAACACCATATATTTT. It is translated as CASSLDPRPGNTIYF. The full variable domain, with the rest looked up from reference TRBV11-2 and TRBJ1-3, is EAGVAQSPRYKIIEKRQSVAFWCNPISGHATLYWYQQILGQGPKLLIQFQNNGVVDDSQLPKDRFSAERLKGVDSTLKIQPAKLEDSAVYLCASSLDPRPGNTIYFGEGSWLTVV.

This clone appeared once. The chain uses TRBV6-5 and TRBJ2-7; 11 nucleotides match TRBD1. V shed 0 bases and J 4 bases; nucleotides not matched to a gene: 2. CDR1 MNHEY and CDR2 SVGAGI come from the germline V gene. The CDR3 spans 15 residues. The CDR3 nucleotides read TGTGCCAGCAGTTACTCGGGACAGGGGGTGTACGAGCAGTACTTC. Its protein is CASSYSGQGVYEQYF.

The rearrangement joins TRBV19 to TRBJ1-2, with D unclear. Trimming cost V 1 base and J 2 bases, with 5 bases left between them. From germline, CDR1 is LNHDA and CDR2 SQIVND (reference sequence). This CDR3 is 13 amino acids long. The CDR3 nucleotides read TGTGCCAGTAGTATAGCCCTAAACTATGGCTACACCTTC. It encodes CASSIALNYGYTF.

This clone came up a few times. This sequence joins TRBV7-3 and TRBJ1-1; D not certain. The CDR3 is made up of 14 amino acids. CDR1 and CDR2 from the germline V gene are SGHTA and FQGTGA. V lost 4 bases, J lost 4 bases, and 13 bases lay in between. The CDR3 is CASSSTGKSTEAFF. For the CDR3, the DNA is TGTGCCAGCAGCTCAACCGGAAAGTCCACTGAAGCTTTCTTT.

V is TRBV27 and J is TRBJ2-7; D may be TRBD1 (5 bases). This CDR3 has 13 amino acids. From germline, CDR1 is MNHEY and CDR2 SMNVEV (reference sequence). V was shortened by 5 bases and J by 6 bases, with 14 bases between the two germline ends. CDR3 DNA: TGTGCCAGCAGTCCAATGTGGGGCGTCGAGCAGTACTTC. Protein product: CASSPMWGVEQYF.

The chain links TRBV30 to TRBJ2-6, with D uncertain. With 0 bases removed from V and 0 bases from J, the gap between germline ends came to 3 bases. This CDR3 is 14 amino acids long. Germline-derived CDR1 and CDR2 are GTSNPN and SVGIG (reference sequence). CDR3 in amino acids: CAWSVLSGANVLTF. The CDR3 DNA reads TGTGCCTGGAGTGTCCTCTCTGGGGCCAACGTCCTGACTTTC.

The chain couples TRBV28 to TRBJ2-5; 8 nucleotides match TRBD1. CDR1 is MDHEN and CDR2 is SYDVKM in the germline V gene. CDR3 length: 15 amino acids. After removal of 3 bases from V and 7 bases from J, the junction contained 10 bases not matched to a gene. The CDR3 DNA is TGTGCCAGCAGTTTTGGCGGCAGGGGGCGGGGGACCCAGTACTTC. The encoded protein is CASSFGGRGRGTQYF.